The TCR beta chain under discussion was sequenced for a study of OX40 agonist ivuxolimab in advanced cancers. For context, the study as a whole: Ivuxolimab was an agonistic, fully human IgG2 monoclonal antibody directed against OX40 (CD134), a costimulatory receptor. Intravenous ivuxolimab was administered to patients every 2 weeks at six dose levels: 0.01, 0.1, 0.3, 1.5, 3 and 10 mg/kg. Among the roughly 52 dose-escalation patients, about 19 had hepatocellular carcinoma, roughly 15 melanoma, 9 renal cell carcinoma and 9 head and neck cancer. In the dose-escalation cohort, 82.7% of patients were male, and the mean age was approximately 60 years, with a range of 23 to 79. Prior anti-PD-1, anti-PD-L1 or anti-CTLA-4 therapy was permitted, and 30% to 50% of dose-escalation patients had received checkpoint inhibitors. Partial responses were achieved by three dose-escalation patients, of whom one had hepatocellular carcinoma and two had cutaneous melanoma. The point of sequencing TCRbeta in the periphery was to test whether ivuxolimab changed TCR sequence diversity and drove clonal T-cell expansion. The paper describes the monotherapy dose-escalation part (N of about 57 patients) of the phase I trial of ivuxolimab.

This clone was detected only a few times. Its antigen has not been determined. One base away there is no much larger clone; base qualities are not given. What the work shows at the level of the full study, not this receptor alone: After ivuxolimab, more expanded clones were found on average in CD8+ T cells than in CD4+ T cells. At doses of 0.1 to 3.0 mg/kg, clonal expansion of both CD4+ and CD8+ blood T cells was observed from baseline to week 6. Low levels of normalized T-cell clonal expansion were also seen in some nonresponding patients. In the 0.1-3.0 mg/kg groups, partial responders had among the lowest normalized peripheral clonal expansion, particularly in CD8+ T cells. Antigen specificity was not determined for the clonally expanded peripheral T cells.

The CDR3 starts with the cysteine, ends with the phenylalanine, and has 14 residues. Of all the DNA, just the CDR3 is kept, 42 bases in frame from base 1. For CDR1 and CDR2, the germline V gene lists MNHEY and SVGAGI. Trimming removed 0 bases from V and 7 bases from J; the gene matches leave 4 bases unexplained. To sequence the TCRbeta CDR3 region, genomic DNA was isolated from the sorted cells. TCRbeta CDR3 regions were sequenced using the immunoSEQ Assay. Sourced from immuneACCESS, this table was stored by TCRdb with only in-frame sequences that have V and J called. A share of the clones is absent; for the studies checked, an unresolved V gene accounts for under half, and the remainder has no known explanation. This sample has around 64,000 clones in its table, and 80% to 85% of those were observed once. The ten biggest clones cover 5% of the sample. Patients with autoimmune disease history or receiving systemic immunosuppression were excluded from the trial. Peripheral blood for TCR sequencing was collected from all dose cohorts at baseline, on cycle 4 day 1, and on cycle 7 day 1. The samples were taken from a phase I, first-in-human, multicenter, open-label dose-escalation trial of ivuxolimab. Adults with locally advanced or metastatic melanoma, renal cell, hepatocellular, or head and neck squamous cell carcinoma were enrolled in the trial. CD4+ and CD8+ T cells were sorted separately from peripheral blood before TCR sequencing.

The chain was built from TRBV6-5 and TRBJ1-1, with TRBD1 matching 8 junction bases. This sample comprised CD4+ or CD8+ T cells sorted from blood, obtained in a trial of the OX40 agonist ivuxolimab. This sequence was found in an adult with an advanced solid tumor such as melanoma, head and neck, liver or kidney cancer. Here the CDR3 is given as CASSYSNRGVEAFF. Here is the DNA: TGTGCCAGCAGTTACTCGAACAGGGGGGTTGAAGCTTTCTTT.